This T cell receptor (beta chain) was profiled in a study of cytomegalovirus exposure and HLA in healthy donors. Findings and limits, study-wide: In vitro data verified a few CMV-associated chains as specific for CMV antigens.

V shed 4 bases and J 2 bases; nucleotides not matched to a gene: 8. Germline V gene lookup returns CDR1 LNHDA and CDR2 SQIVND (reference sequence). This CDR3 has 16 amino acids. Here immunoSEQ multiplex PCR was the method, and the copy in TCRdb shows in-frame clones only, minus some. The profile shows around 150,000 clones, 75% to 95% of them singletons. On this clone itself: Antigen unknown.

The receptor comes from a woman aged 18 to 35 in good health and CMV-seropositive. The gene calls are TRBV19 and TRBJ2-7; 10 bases agree with TRBD2. The source material was PBMCs. The CDR3 is CASSTTTSGRAYEQYF. CDR3 in DNA: TGTGCCAGTAGTACCACCACAAGCGGGAGGGCCTACGAGCAGTACTTC.